The rows below give T cell receptor beta chains drawn from one sample of a study of CD8+ T cells in alopecia areata. Assay: immunoSEQ multiplex PCR; the TCRdb copy retains only in-frame clones and omits some. The sample consists of roughly 100,000 clones, approximately 84% of them appearing once. The sequencing used CD8+ T cells sorted from blood, collected at roughly week 30, from a patient treated with tofacitinib. The origin of the receptors is a human donor with alopecia areata. Both conserved end residues are part of each CDR3. Each record gives: V gene, clone size, D gene, J gene, CDR3 DNA, CDR3 protein. D genes are given only for firm matches. For some rows the clone size is stated as once, few or many, or as a class when expanded; others skip it.

V: TRBV4-1
size: few
D: .
J: TRBJ2-3
DNA: TGCGCCAGCAGCCAAGAAAGGGGAGATACGCAGTATTTT
CDR3: CASSQERGDTQYF

V: TRBV4-1
size: .
D: TRBD2
J: TRBJ2-1
DNA: TGCGCCAGCGGGGCAGGCGGGAGCGACTACAATGAGCAGTTCTTC
CDR3: CASGAGGSDYNEQFF

V: TRBV4-1
size: .
D: TRBD1
J: TRBJ2-7
DNA: TGCGCCAGCAGCCAAGGAGGGGGCTTAGACGAGCAGTACTTC
CDR3: CASSQGGGLDEQYF

V: TRBV5-1
size: .
D: TRBD2
J: TRBJ2-1
DNA: TGCGCCAGCAGCTTGGCCATGGGACTAGCGGACAATGAGCAGTTCTTC
CDR3: CASSLAMGLADNEQFF

V: TRBV10-2
size: once
D: TRBD2
J: TRBJ2-5
DNA: TGCGCCAGCAGTGCCCCCACTAGCGGGGGGTGGGAGACCCAGTACTTC
CDR3: CASSAPTSGGWETQYF

V: TRBV11-2
size: .
D: .
J: TRBJ2-5
DNA: TGTGCCAGCAGCTTAGTGGACCGCCGTGCCGAGACCCAGTACTTC
CDR3: CASSLVDRRAETQYF

V: TRBV5-6
size: .
D: .
J: TRBJ2-3
DNA: TGTGCCAGCAGCTTGGAGACAGATACGCAGTATTTT
CDR3: CASSLETDTQYF

V: TRBV7-3
size: .
D: TRBD2
J: TRBJ2-3
DNA: TGTGCCAGCAGCCCCGTTGGGGTTCGGCGGGAGAGTGTGGATACGCAGTATTTT
CDR3: CASSPVGVRRESVDTQYF

V: TRBV11-2
size: .
D: .
J: TRBJ2-7
DNA: TGTGCCAGCAGCTTAGCCGTGGGCTACTCCTACGAGCAGTACTTC
CDR3: CASSLAVGYSYEQYF

V: TRBV27
size: .
D: TRBD2
J: TRBJ2-7
DNA: TGTGCCAGCAGTTTAACAGGTAGCGGGGGGGCCCCACTCTACGAGCAGTACTTC
CDR3: CASSLTGSGGAPLYEQYF

V: TRBV29-1
size: .
D: .
J: TRBJ2-1
DNA: TGCAGCGTACAGGGCCCTGAGAATGAGCAGTTCTTC
CDR3: CSVQGPENEQFF

V: TRBV9
size: .
D: TRBD1
J: TRBJ1-2
DNA: TGTGCCAGCAGCGACCTGACAGGGGATGGCTACACCTTC
CDR3: CASSDLTGDGYTF

V: TRBV19
size: once
D: .
J: TRBJ2-3
DNA: TGTGCCAGTAGTATAGACGCGAGGGATACGCAGTATTTT
CDR3: CASSIDARDTQYF

V: TRBV19
size: .
D: .
J: TRBJ2-2
DNA: TGTGCCAGTACCCTCCCGGAGGGCGGGGAGCTGTTTTTT
CDR3: CASTLPEGGELFF

V: TRBV27
size: once
D: .
J: TRBJ1-1
DNA: TGTGCCAGCGGCGAGGGTAGAACTGAAGCTTTCTTT
CDR3: CASGEGRTEAFF

V: TRBV4-1
size: .
D: TRBD2
J: TRBJ2-7
DNA: TGCGCCAGCAGCCCTACTAGCGACTCCTACGAGCAGTACTTC
CDR3: CASSPTSDSYEQYF

V: TRBV11-2
size: once
D: .
J: TRBJ2-7
DNA: TGTGCCAGCAGCTTAGCAGGGATCCAATACGAGCAGTACTTC
CDR3: CASSLAGIQYEQYF

V: TRBV27
size: .
D: .
J: TRBJ2-3
DNA: TGTGCCAGCAGTTCGAAACAGCTCCCTCTGACAGATACGCAGTATTTT
CDR3: CASSSKQLPLTDTQYF

V: TRBV7-2
size: .
D: .
J: TRBJ2-3
DNA: TGTGCCAGCAGCTGGATTGGCCCGATTACAGGGTCAGATACGCAGTATTTT
CDR3: CASSWIGPITGSDTQYF

V: TRBV29-1
size: .
D: TRBD2
J: TRBJ2-1
DNA: TGCAGCGTTGGGAACCGGGACTACTACAATGAGCAGTTCTTC
CDR3: CSVGNRDYYNEQFF

V: TRBV15
size: once
D: TRBD2
J: TRBJ2-1
DNA: TGTGCCACCAGCAGAGTAGCGGGTGAGCAGTTCTTC
CDR3: CATSRVAGEQFF

V: TRBV27
size: once
D: .
J: TRBJ1-2
DNA: TGTGCCAGCAGACTCGGGGGGGCTGATGGCTACACCTTC
CDR3: CASRLGGADGYTF

V: TRBV6-1
size: .
D: TRBD2
J: TRBJ2-7
DNA: TGTGCCAGCAGTGAATCTAGCGGGGGGGCCTACGAGCAGTACTTC
CDR3: CASSESSGGAYEQYF

V: TRBV7-3
size: .
D: .
J: TRBJ2-1
DNA: TGTGCCAGCGCCGATCAATCGGGGAACAATGAGCAGTTCTTC
CDR3: CASADQSGNNEQFF

V: TRBV4-1
size: .
D: .
J: TRBJ2-7
DNA: TGCGCCAGCAGCCAAGAGCCTAAGGATACCCTCGAGCAGTACTTC
CDR3: CASSQEPKDTLEQYF

V: TRBV7-9
size: .
D: .
J: TRBJ2-1
DNA: TGTGCCAGCAGCTACCTAGGTCCCGATTGGGAGCAGTTCTTC
CDR3: CASSYLGPDWEQFF

V: TRBV6-1
size: .
D: .
J: TRBJ1-1
DNA: TGTGCCAGCAGTGAAGGACTTATGAACACTGAAGCTTTCTTT
CDR3: CASSEGLMNTEAFF

V: TRBV29-1
size: .
D: TRBD2
J: TRBJ2-7
DNA: TGCAGCGTGGGACTAGCGGGAGCGGTAGAGCAGTACTTC
CDR3: CSVGLAGAVEQYF

V: TRBV29-1
size: few
D: .
J: TRBJ2-5
DNA: TGCAGCGTTGAAGGGCGAGGAGAGACCCAGTACTTC
CDR3: CSVEGRGETQYF

V: TRBV29-1
size: .
D: TRBD2
J: TRBJ2-1
DNA: TGCAGCGTACCGGGACTAGCGGACAATGAGCAGTTCTTC
CDR3: CSVPGLADNEQFF

V: TRBV7-9
size: .
D: .
J: TRBJ1-1
DNA: TGTGCCAGCAGCTTACGGCAGCCTGAAGCTTTCTTT
CDR3: CASSLRQPEAFF

V: TRBV7-2
size: .
D: TRBD2
J: TRBJ2-7
DNA: TGTGCCAGCACCTCTAGCGGGAGCTCCTACGAGCAGTACTTC
CDR3: CASTSSGSSYEQYF

V: TRBV27
size: .
D: .
J: TRBJ2-1
DNA: TGTGCCAGCAGTCCGGAAGGCAATGAGCAGTTCTTC
CDR3: CASSPEGNEQFF

V: TRBV5-1
size: .
D: TRBD2
J: TRBJ2-1
DNA: TGCGCCAGCAGCTGGGGGACTAGCGGGGCCAATGAGCAGTTCTTC
CDR3: CASSWGTSGANEQFF

V: TRBV28
size: once
D: .
J: TRBJ1-1
DNA: TGTGCCAGCAGTTTACTAGCCGTGAACACTGAAGCTTTCTTT
CDR3: CASSLLAVNTEAFF

V: TRBV27
size: .
D: .
J: TRBJ2-7
DNA: TGTGCCAGCAGTCTCCGACAACACTACGAGCAGTACTTC
CDR3: CASSLRQHYEQYF

V: TRBV29-1
size: .
D: TRBD1
J: TRBJ2-7
DNA: TGCAGCGTTTGGACAGGGGGGTCCTACGAGCAGTACTTC
CDR3: CSVWTGGSYEQYF

V: TRBV4-1
size: .
D: TRBD2
J: TRBJ2-7
DNA: TGCGCCAGCAGCCAAGGCCGACTAGCGGGGGACTACGAGCAGTACTTC
CDR3: CASSQGRLAGDYEQYF

V: TRBV11-2
size: .
D: .
J: TRBJ1-2
DNA: TGTGCCAGCAGCACCACAGGCCCGGGAGGCTACACCTTC
CDR3: CASSTTGPGGYTF

V: TRBV5-5
size: .
D: .
J: TRBJ2-2
DNA: TGTGCCAGCTGGGGCACCGGGGAGCTGTTTTTT
CDR3: CASWGTGELFF

V: TRBV27
size: .
D: .
J: TRBJ2-7
DNA: TGTGCCAGCAGTCCCGGGACACCCTCCTACGAGCAGTACTTC
CDR3: CASSPGTPSYEQYF

V: TRBV5-1
size: .
D: .
J: TRBJ2-7
DNA: TGCGCCAGCAGTAGCGGACAGCCCTACGAGCAGTACTTC
CDR3: CASSSGQPYEQYF

V: TRBV11-2
size: .
D: .
J: TRBJ2-5
DNA: TGTGCCAGCAGCTCCTCCTACAGTGAGACCCAGTACTTC
CDR3: CASSSSYSETQYF

V: TRBV7-9
size: .
D: .
J: TRBJ2-7
DNA: TGTGCCAGCAGCTTAGATGGGGAGCAGTACTTC
CDR3: CASSLDGEQYF

V: TRBV29-1
size: .
D: TRBD1
J: TRBJ1-1
DNA: TGCAGCGTTCAGCAGGGGGACACTGAAGCTTTCTTT
CDR3: CSVQQGDTEAFF

V: TRBV28
size: .
D: TRBD1
J: TRBJ2-2
DNA: TGTGCCAGCAGTGACATAGGGACAGCCGGGGAGCTGTTTTTT
CDR3: CASSDIGTAGELFF

V: TRBV5-1
size: once
D: .
J: TRBJ1-1
DNA: TGCGCCAGCAGCCCGGGGGACTCCAACACTGAAGCTTTCTTT
CDR3: CASSPGDSNTEAFF

V: TRBV5-4
size: .
D: .
J: TRBJ2-1
DNA: TGTGCCAGCACCTTCCGGGACACCGATGAGCAGTTCTTC
CDR3: CASTFRDTDEQFF

V: TRBV29-1
size: .
D: .
J: TRBJ2-1
DNA: TGCAGCGTTGAAGATCTCGGGGTAGATGTATTGCAGTTCTTC
CDR3: CSVEDLGVDVLQFF

V: TRBV5-1
size: .
D: .
J: TRBJ2-7
DNA: TGCGCCAGCAGCCTTGGGACGGCTGACTGCGAGCAGTACTTC
CDR3: CASSLGTADCEQYF

V: TRBV7-9
size: .
D: .
J: TRBJ2-3
DNA: TGTGCCAGCAGCCCAGAGGGGAGTACCACAGATACGCAGTATTTT
CDR3: CASSPEGSTTDTQYF

V: TRBV19
size: .
D: .
J: TRBJ1-6
DNA: TGTGCCAGTAGTCCGTACGACGACTCGGATTCACCCCTCCACTTT
CDR3: CASSPYDDSDSPLHF

V: TRBV4-1
size: .
D: TRBD2
J: TRBJ2-3
DNA: TGCGCCAGCAGCCAAGAACTAGCGGGAGAGGATACGCAGTATTTT
CDR3: CASSQELAGEDTQYF

V: TRBV7-9
size: once
D: .
J: TRBJ2-1
DNA: TGTGCCAGCAGCTCCCCCACCCCTAGGCAGCAGTTCTTC
CDR3: CASSSPTPRQQFF

V: TRBV11-2
size: .
D: .
J: TRBJ2-3
DNA: TGTGCCAGCAGCTTTATGAGAGTCCCAGATACGCAGTATTTT
CDR3: CASSFMRVPDTQYF

V: TRBV6-1
size: .
D: TRBD2
J: TRBJ2-3
DNA: TGTGCCAGCAGTGAAGAAGAGACTAGCGGTAAGGATACGCAGTATTTT
CDR3: CASSEEETSGKDTQYF

V: TRBV4-2
size: .
D: .
J: TRBJ1-1
DNA: TGTGCCAGCAGCCAAGATGAATTGGGGGGCACTGAAGCTTTCTTT
CDR3: CASSQDELGGTEAFF

V: TRBV5-1
size: .
D: TRBD2
J: TRBJ2-7
DNA: TGCGCCAGCAGCCCCGGGACTAGCGGGAGCGAGCAGTACTTC
CDR3: CASSPGTSGSEQYF

V: TRBV29-1
size: .
D: .
J: TRBJ1-2
DNA: TGCAGCGTTGCCCAGGGGGGCTACACCTTC
CDR3: CSVAQGGYTF